The 22 T cell receptor beta chains below were found in one sample sequenced in a study of spatial heterogeneity in lung cancer. Regarding the study as a whole: Counts of expanded alpha and beta TCRs within tumors tracked the tumor nonsynonymous mutation count.

These receptors have no identified antigens. Time point: sample taken at primary tumor resection. TCRdb re-called the 5' RACE reads through MiXCR, storing one row per CDR3 protein. The sample lists 15,000 or so distinct CDR3 sequences, about 4.5% occurring once. Sequenced here: lung tumor tissue, sampled at surgery. These TCRs come from a female donor with early-stage non-small cell lung cancer.

This clonotype was recorded at least ten times. This beta chain is a stray sequence in a library constructed for alpha chains; its clone size is not meaningful. The CDR3 region is CASVAGGSTDTQYF. The CDR3 nucleotides read TGTGCCAGCGTCGCCGGAGGGAGCACAGATACGCAGTATTTT. The J gene is TRBJ2-3, the V gene TRBV6-2 or TRBV6-3; maybe TRBD2 (6 bases). Per germline, CDR1 MNHEY and CDR2 SVGEGT. This CDR3 is built from 14 residues. The V and J ends lost 8 bases and 0 bases respectively, with 12 bases between them.

The sample holds many counts of this clonotype. This beta chain is an unintended read in a library built for alpha chains; its size means little. The V gene is TRBV20-1, the J gene TRBJ2-5; no clear D gene. The V end was cut by 5 bases, the J end by 1 base, with 11 bases between. The V gene's germline CDR1 is DFQATT and CDR2 SNEGSKA (reference sequence). The CDR3 length is 13 residues. CDR3 nucleotide sequence: TGCAGTGCTCACTACGCGTTCCAAGAGACCCAGTACTTC. Protein product: CSAHYAFQETQYF.

There are many counts of this clonotype. Since it is a stray read in a library aimed at alpha chains, this beta chain has a size that is not meaningful. This chain links TRBV6-2 or TRBV6-3 with TRBJ1-5, with unresolved D. CDR3 length: 13 residues. Deletions cut 6 bases from V and 5 bases from J, with 11 bases between. Germline V CDR1 and CDR2: MNHEY, SVGEGT. The DNA for the CDR3 is TGTGCCAGCAGGCGGACCTGGCATCAGCCCCAGCATTTT. This sequence encodes CASRRTWHQPQHF.

In this sample, this clonotype turned up many times. As an off-target read in a library built for alpha chains, this beta chain has a frequency of little significance. The V gene is TRBV3-1, the J gene TRBJ1-2; TRBD1 matches at 9 bases. J lost 8 bases, V lost 0 bases, and 1 base had no gene match. CDR3 size: 13 residues. Germline lookup yields CDR1 LGHDT and CDR2 YNNKEL (reference sequence). The CDR3: CASSQEDRGGYTF. The DNA for the CDR3 is TGTGCCAGCAGCCAAGAGGACAGGGGAGGCTACACCTTC.

This clonotype was observed many times. Since the library was made to target alpha chains, this beta chain is a stray read and its abundance is not meaningful. The chain carries TRBV27 and TRBJ1-6, with D possibly TRBD1 on 5 matching bases. Germline V gives CDR1 MNHEY, CDR2 SMNVEV (reference sequence). CDR3 length equals 15 residues. V was pared by 4 bases and J by 13 bases, with 20 bases between. This CDR3 reads CASSSDNPKWGPLHF. The CDR3 DNA reads as TGTGCCAGCAGTTCGGATAACCCGAAATGGGGGCCCCTCCACTTT.

Comment on this clonotype: The library was prepared for alpha chains; this beta chain is a stray read, so its frequency means little. The chain recombines TRBV7-2 with TRBJ1-1; D is ambiguous. This CDR3 is 13 amino acids long. The germline V gene has CDR1 SGHTA and CDR2 FQGNSA. V was clipped by 8 bases and J by 1 base, with 11 bases between them. The CDR3 bases are TGTGCCAGCTCCACTCATTGGAACACTGAAGCTTTCTTT. It codes for CASSTHWNTEAFF.

This clonotype was detected ten times or more. Within a library made for alpha chains, this beta chain is off target, and its count is uninformative. The rearrangement joins TRBV6-2 or TRBV6-3 to TRBJ2-6; D gene uncertain. Germline CDR1 MNHEY, CDR2 SVGEGT. Trimming pared 8 bases from V and 0 bases from J, leaving 14 bases between. The CDR3 length is 16 residues. The CDR3 nucleotides are TGTGCCAGCGCCAGAGACGTCTCCTCTGGGGCCAACGTCCTGACTTTC. It codes for CASARDVSSGANVLTF.

This clonotype occurred many times. The library was prepared for alpha chains; this beta chain is a stray read, so its frequency means little. The chain links TRBV10-3 to TRBJ2-7; 9 bases map to TRBD1. CDR1 ENHRY and CDR2 SYGVKD come from the germline V gene. The CDR3 totals 14 residues. J lost 5 bases, V lost 5 bases, and 7 bases had no gene match. The CDR3 DNA is TGTGCCATCAGTCCAGGACAGGGGTTCGACGAGCAGTACTTC. This codes for CAISPGQGFDEQYF.

This clonotype was seen repeatedly, ten times or more. The library was designed around alpha chains, so this beta chain is a stray read whose abundance carries little weight. This sequence joins TRBV9 and TRBJ2-1; 8 bases map to TRBD2. CDR1 and CDR2 from the germline V gene are SGDLS and YYNGEE. With V trimmed by 4 bases and J by 3 bases, 9 bases remained unmatched. The CDR3 loop spans 16 amino acids. CDR3 loop: CASSPMSGGGYNEQFF. CDR3 nucleotide sequence: TGTGCCAGCAGCCCTATGAGCGGGGGTGGCTACAATGAGCAGTTCTTC.

This clonotype was seen at least ten times. This beta chain is a stray read from a library made for alpha chains; its abundance is not meaningful. The CDR3: CASQAGGGTDTQYF. The CDR3 region has the DNA TGTGCCAGCCAGGCGGGGGGCGGGACAGATACGCAGTATTTT. The chain has TRBV28 and TRBJ2-3; 8 bases line up with TRBD2. Germline trimming cut 8 bases from V and 3 bases from J; bases unmatched to any gene: 7. The CDR3 sequence is 14 residues long. CDR1 MDHEN and CDR2 SYDVKM come from the germline V gene.

Only a few counts were recorded for this clonotype. Being off target in a library aimed at alpha chains, this beta chain has a size of little meaning. V is TRBV5-1 and J is TRBJ2-3; D is unclear. This CDR3 has 14 residues. V was cut by 1 base and J by 3 bases, with 9 bases left in between. Germline V lookup: CDR1 SGHRS, CDR2 YFSETQ. The CDR3 region has the DNA TGCGCCAGCAGCTTGATCTGGGGAACAGATACGCAGTATTTT. Translated: CASSLIWGTDTQYF.

In its sample, this clonotype was seen many times. This beta chain is a stray read from a library made for alpha chains; its abundance is not meaningful. This sequence joins TRBV15 and TRBJ2-3, with TRBD1 identical over 10 bases. The V segment lost 0 bases and the J segment 5 bases; nucleotides outside the gene matches: 14. Germline V gives CDR1 LNHNV, CDR2 YYDKDF (reference sequence). The CDR3 sequence is 19 residues long. The CDR3 DNA follows: TGTGCCACCAGCAGAGACCGGGACAGGGGCCTCGTGCGGGGAGATACGCAGTATTTT. Translation gives CATSRDRDRGLVRGDTQYF.

This clonotype was seen many times. This beta chain is an unintended read in a library built for alpha chains; its size means little. This chain joins TRBV11-2 and TRBJ2-2; D is unclear. V lost 6 bases and J 0 bases, leaving 8 bases between the germline ends. CDR3 length: 14 amino acids. The germline CDR1 and CDR2 sequences are SGHAT and FQNNGV. The CDR3 DNA is TGTGCCAGCAGGCCGCGGTCGAACACCGGGGAGCTGTTTTTT. Translation: CASRPRSNTGELFF.

This clonotype came up many times. Since the library was made to target alpha chains, this beta chain is a stray read and its abundance is not meaningful. The chain combines TRBV24-1 with TRBJ2-1; TRBD1 might be the D (6 bases). The CDR3 covers 13 residues. Trimming removed 11 bases from V and 2 bases from J, with 12 bases in between. CDR1 is KGHDR and CDR2 is SFDVKD in the germline V gene. The CDR3 coding sequence is TGTGCCATCCAGGGGTTTCCCTACAATGAGCAGTTCTTC. Protein product: CAIQGFPYNEQFF.

The sample holds many counts of this clonotype. Since it is a stray read in a library aimed at alpha chains, this beta chain has a size that is not meaningful. The J gene is TRBJ1-6, the V gene TRBV27; 9 positions agree with TRBD1. The V segment lost 6 bases and the J segment 8 bases; nucleotides outside the gene matches: 8. The CDR3 sequence is 15 residues long. The germline V gene encodes CDR1 MNHEY and CDR2 SMNVEV (reference sequence). This CDR3 is CASSPLDRGYSPLHF. In DNA form, the CDR3 reads TGTGCCAGCAGCCCTTTGGACAGGGGTTATTCACCCCTCCACTTT.

Ten or more counts support this clonotype. This beta chain appears as a stray read in a library generated for alpha chains; its size is not informative. This chain joins TRBV7-2 and TRBJ2-3; D not certain. The germline V gene has CDR1 SGHTA and CDR2 FQGNSA. The CDR3 is 13 amino acids. V was trimmed by 1 base and J by 4 bases, leaving 6 bases between them. The CDR3 DNA follows: TGTGCCAGCAGCTTAGTAAGCCCAGATACGCAGTATTTT. Amino acid sequence: CASSLVSPDTQYF.

With regard to this clonotype: Since it is a stray read in a library aimed at alpha chains, this beta chain has a size that is not meaningful. This chain connects TRBV7-6 to TRBJ1-5; D remains ambiguous. The V end lost 1 base, the J end lost 3 bases, and 7 bases lay between the germline ends. Germline-derived CDR1 and CDR2 are SGHVS and FNYEAQ. This CDR3 has 14 residues. The chain's CDR3 is CASSLGGFNQPQHF. The CDR3 DNA reads TGTGCCAGCAGCTTAGGGGGTTTCAATCAGCCCCAGCATTTT.

This clonotype was seen ten or more times. This beta chain came through as a stray read in a library set up for alpha chains, and its size says little. The chain uses TRBV6-1 and TRBJ2-1, with 11 bases aligning to TRBD2. The CDR3 runs 17 residues. Germline lookup yields CDR1 MNHNS and CDR2 SASEGT. The junction had 13 bases not matched to a gene; V was cut back by 4 bases and J by 8 bases. CDR3 loop: CASSGIFSGGATYEQFF. The CDR3 DNA sequence: TGTGCCAGCAGTGGAATCTTTAGCGGGGGGGCCACTTATGAGCAGTTCTTC.

This clonotype was recorded at least ten times. In a library made to pick up alpha chains, this beta chain is a stray read with a size that means little. The chain uses TRBV6-1 and TRBJ2-3; 7 positions agree with TRBD2. V lost 7 bases, J lost 5 bases, and 6 bases stayed unmatched. The germline V gene has CDR1 MNHNS and CDR2 SASEGT. The CDR3 loop spans 13 amino acids. The DNA for the CDR3 is TGTGCCAGCATCCGGGGGGAGGAAGATACGCAGTATTTT. Translating gives CASIRGEEDTQYF.

This clonotype has ten or more counts. The library was designed around alpha chains, so this beta chain is a stray read whose abundance carries little weight. This chain links TRBV28 with TRBJ2-5; D assignment may be TRBD1 or TRBD2 (7 bases each). The CDR3 contains 16 residues. CDR1 is MDHEN and CDR2 is SYDVKM in the germline V gene. Trimming left V 6 bases short and J 5 bases short, with 22 bases between. The chain's CDR3 is CASSFVSGTEGETQYF. The CDR3 DNA reads as TGTGCCAGCAGCTTTGTCAGCGGGACAGAGGGGGAGACCCAGTACTTC.

This clonotype was counted many times. This beta chain slipped into a library made for alpha chains as a stray read, so its size is not meaningful. The genes are TRBV7-2 and TRBJ1-2, with D possibly TRBD1 on 5 matching bases. This CDR3 comprises 16 residues. Germline values: CDR1 SGHTA, CDR2 FQGNSA. Deletions cut 0 bases from V and 4 bases from J, with 15 bases between. The CDR3 DNA reads as TGTGCCAGCAGCTTAGCGCGGGAAGGGAGGGGCTATGGCTACACCTTC. It specifies CASSLAREGRGYGYTF.

This clonotype came up many times. In a library made to pick up alpha chains, this beta chain is a stray read with a size that means little. The V gene is TRBV18, the J gene TRBJ2-7; 9 bases agree with TRBD2. The CDR3 loop spans 14 amino acids. Germline CDR1 and CDR2: KGHSH and LQKENI. The V gene end was trimmed by 3 bases and the J gene end by 3 bases; junction bases not matched to a gene: 3. The CDR3 reads CASSPGLANYEQYF. The CDR3 DNA reads as TGTGCCAGCTCACCGGGACTAGCAAACTACGAGCAGTACTTC.